These 15 T cell receptor beta chains came from one sample sequenced in a study of T cells after yellow fever vaccination. TCRdb re-called the 5' RACE reads with MiXCR, one entry per CDR3 protein. The profile shows 400,000 or so distinct CDR3 sequences, about 17% of them singletons. Here the sequenced sample was PBMCs, taken before the yellow fever booster vaccination. The source of these receptors is a man aged 18-30 years who received the YFV17D yellow fever vaccine.

The V and J genes are TRBV29-1 and TRBJ1-2, with 8 positions matching TRBD1. The ends lost 6 bases at V and 1 base at J; junction bases unmatched: 10. The CDR3 consists of 15 residues. Germline CDR1 and CDR2: SQVTM and ANQGSEA. The CDR3, as DNA: TGCAGCGTGGCTGACAGGGGCCCTCGTAACTATGGCTACACCTTC. Protein sequence: CSVADRGPRNYGYTF.

The chain uses TRBV7-2 and TRBJ2-3, with D perhaps TRBD1 (5 bases). Germline assignment: CDR1 SGHTA and CDR2 FQGNSA. This CDR3 spans 14 amino acids. Trimming took off 2 bases at V and 4 bases at J, with 10 bases between the two ends. The CDR3, as DNA: TGTGCCAGCAGCTTACGATGGGGCCCAGATACGCAGTATTTT. This sequence encodes CASSLRWGPDTQYF.

J is TRBJ1-1 and V is TRBV6-5; no clear D. This CDR3 has 18 residues. Germline V gene sequence: CDR1 MNHEY, CDR2 SVGAGI. Deletions cut 0 bases from V and 1 base from J, with 18 bases between. The CDR3 here is CASSYSVVDFRQNTEAFF. CDR3 nucleotide sequence: TGTGCCAGCAGTTACTCGGTTGTGGACTTTCGCCAGAACACTGAAGCTTTCTTT.

This clonotype was seen more than once but under ten times. V gene TRBV6-5 combines with J gene TRBJ2-3; the D gene could be TRBD1 or TRBD2 (5 bases each). CDR1 and CDR2 (germline): MNHEY, SVGAGI. V lost 2 bases and J lost 3, with 12 bases in between. The length of the CDR3 is 15 residues. CDR3 DNA sequence: TGTGCCAGCAGTTACGTGGGGGTTTTAACAGATACGCAGTATTTT. It is translated as CASSYVGVLTDTQYF.

This clonotype was observed a few times. The chain joins TRBV10-2 to TRBJ2-6; D unclear. Trimming took off 1 base at V and 2 bases at J, with 3 bases between the two ends. This CDR3 has 14 residues. Germline V gene data show CDR1 as WSHSY and CDR2 as SAAADI. The DNA of the CDR3 is TGCGCCAGCAGTGAGTTTGCTGGGGCCAACGTCCTGACTTTC. Its translation is CASSEFAGANVLTF.

This clonotype was observed a few times. J is TRBJ1-1 and V is TRBV12-3 or TRBV12-4, with D perhaps matching TRBD1 (5 bases). Trimming removed 5 bases from V and 1 base from J, with 23 bases in between. This CDR3 spans 18 amino acids. The CDR3 here is CASSPGEGSGGWNTEAFF. CDR3 in DNA: TGTGCCAGCAGTCCCGGAGAGGGGTCGGGGGGTTGGAACACTGAAGCTTTCTTT.

A few counts support this clonotype. V usage is TRBV5-1 and J usage is TRBJ2-7; D is unresolved. The CDR3 extends over 15 amino acids. The V gene lost 2 bases and the J gene lost 0 bases, with 12 bases spanning the gap. The germline gives CDR1 SGHRS, CDR2 YFSETQ. The CDR3 nucleotides are TGCGCCAGCAGCTTTTCGATTCTTAGCTCCTACGAGCAGTACTTC. Its protein is CASSFSILSSYEQYF.

This clonotype was counted a few times. J is TRBJ2-1 and V is TRBV24-1; D is uncertain. Germline V gene data show CDR1 as KGHDR and CDR2 as SFDVKD. The CDR3 is 14 residues long. V was pared by 3 bases and J by 7 bases, with 12 bases between. The CDR3 DNA reads as TGTGCCACCAGTGATCCGACGACCGGGAATGAGCAGTTCTTC. Encoded protein: CATSDPTTGNEQFF.

The CDR3 is CASKRDGAYEQYF. CDR3 nucleotide sequence: TGCGCCAGCAAGAGGGATGGAGCCTACGAGCAGTACTTC. The V call is TRBV5-1, the J call TRBJ2-7, with a possible D match to TRBD2 (5 bases). The V and J ends lost 6 bases and 2 bases respectively, with 12 bases between them. CDR3 length equals 13 residues. Germline V gene lookup returns CDR1 SGHRS and CDR2 YFSETQ.

This clonotype has ten or more counts. V is TRBV11-3 and J is TRBJ2-7; 14 nucleotides line up with TRBD2. Germline CDR1 SGHNT, CDR2 YENEEA. This CDR3 has 16 residues. The trim removed 7 bases at V and 0 bases at J, leaving 5 bases unmatched. CDR3 loop: CASTRTSGGCSYEQYV. The CDR3 DNA sequence: TGTGCCAGCACACGGACTAGCGGGGGGTGCTCCTACGAGCAGTACGTC.

This clonotype was counted between two and nine times. V gene TRBV28 combines with J gene TRBJ2-2, with D perhaps being TRBD1 or TRBD2 (6 bases each). This CDR3 is built from 14 residues. CDR1 and CDR2 (germline): MDHEN, SYDVKM. V lost 9 bases to trimming and J lost 6 bases, with 17 bases between them. CDR3 protein: CASSRGPSAGELFF. CDR3 coding DNA: TGTGCCAGTAGTCGGGGGCCCTCCGCCGGGGAGCTGTTTTTT.

This clonotype was detected many times. The V call is TRBV5-1, the J call TRBJ2-1; 7 nucleotides line up with TRBD1. Trimming removed 0 bases from V and 7 bases from J; junction bases left unmatched: 10. This CDR3 region has 16 residues. Germline loops: CDR1 SGHRS, CDR2 YFSETQ. The CDR3 DNA reads as TGCGCCAGCAGCTTGGCCGAGGGACAGTTAGGGAATGAGCAGTTCTTC. Translated: CASSLAEGQLGNEQFF.

V is TRBV6-1 and J is TRBJ1-1, with 7 bases aligning to TRBD1. This CDR3 is 13 amino acids long. Germline CDR1 is MNHNS and CDR2 is SASEGT. V lost 4 bases, J lost 4 bases, and 3 bases stayed unmatched. CDR3 in amino acids: CASSGQGPTEAFF. CDR3 nucleotide sequence: TGTGCCAGCAGTGGACAGGGCCCCACTGAAGCTTTCTTT.

The chain has TRBV12-5 and TRBJ1-4; no clear D gene. Trimming stripped 6 bases from V and 0 bases from J, with 11 bases between. Germline V gene sequence: CDR1 LGHNT, CDR2 FRNRAP. This CDR3 is 15 amino acids long. The CDR3 region has the DNA TGTGCTAGTGGCTTTGGCGCGGCAACTAATGAAAAACTGTTTTTT. It encodes CASGFGAATNEKLFF.

V and J are TRBV5-5 and TRBJ1-5; no clear D. Germline CDR1 reads SGHKS; CDR2 reads YYEKEE (reference sequence). This CDR3 has 14 amino acids. V lost 4 bases to trimming and J lost 6 bases, with 14 bases between them. The CDR3 loop reads CASSERADPQPQHF. For the CDR3, the DNA is TGTGCCAGCAGCGAAAGGGCCGACCCTCAGCCCCAGCATTTT. Together with reference TRBV5-5 and TRBJ1-5, the CDR3 gives the full variable domain: DAGVTQSPTHLIKTRGQQVTLRCSPISGHKSVSWYQQVLGQGPQFIFQYYEKEERGRGNFPDRFSARQFPNYSSELNVNALLLGDSALYLCASSERADPQPQHFGDGTRLSIL.